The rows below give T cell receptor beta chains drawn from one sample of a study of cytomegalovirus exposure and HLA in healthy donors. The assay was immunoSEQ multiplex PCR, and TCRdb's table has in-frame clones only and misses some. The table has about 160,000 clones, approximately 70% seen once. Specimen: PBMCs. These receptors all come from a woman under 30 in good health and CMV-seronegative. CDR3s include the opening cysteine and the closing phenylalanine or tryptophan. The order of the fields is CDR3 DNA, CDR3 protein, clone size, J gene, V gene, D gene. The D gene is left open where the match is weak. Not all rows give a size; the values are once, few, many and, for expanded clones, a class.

CDR3nt: TGTGCCAGCAGCTTTAGCGTGAGCGGGAGGAACAATGAGCAGTTCTTC; CDR3aa: CASSFSVSGRNNEQFF; abundance: -; j_gene: TRBJ2-1; v_gene: TRBV7-9; d_gene: TRBD2
CDR3nt: TGTGCCAGTAGCACAAGGGACAGGGCTAAGAATCAGCCCCAGCATTTT; CDR3aa: CASSTRDRAKNQPQHF; abundance: -; j_gene: TRBJ1-5; v_gene: TRBV19; d_gene: TRBD1
CDR3nt: TGTGCCAGCAGTTTAGACAGGGGTACAGATACGCAGTATTTT; CDR3aa: CASSLDRGTDTQYF; abundance: -; j_gene: TRBJ2-3; v_gene: TRBV27; d_gene: TRBD1
CDR3nt: TGTGCCAGTAGTACCCCGTCAGGGTGGGGCCGGGAGACCCAGTACTTC; CDR3aa: CASSTPSGWGRETQYF; abundance: -; j_gene: TRBJ2-5; v_gene: TRBV19; d_gene: -
CDR3nt: TGCGCCAGCAGTACGGGACAGGGTATTGGGGAGCTGTTTTTT; CDR3aa: CASSTGQGIGELFF; abundance: -; j_gene: TRBJ2-2; v_gene: TRBV10-1; d_gene: TRBD1
CDR3nt: TGTGCCAGCAGCCAAGATTTTGGCAGCTATGGCTACACCTTC; CDR3aa: CASSQDFGSYGYTF; abundance: -; j_gene: TRBJ1-2; v_gene: TRBV4-2; d_gene: -
CDR3nt: TGCGCCAGCAGCCTAGGGACTAGCGGGTCGTACACCGGGGAGCTGTTTTTT; CDR3aa: CASSLGTSGSYTGELFF; abundance: -; j_gene: TRBJ2-2; v_gene: TRBV5-1; d_gene: TRBD2
CDR3nt: TGTGCCAGCAGCTCAGACAGGGGGCTGACTGAAGCTTTCTTT; CDR3aa: CASSSDRGLTEAFF; abundance: -; j_gene: TRBJ1-1; v_gene: TRBV11-3; d_gene: TRBD1
CDR3nt: TGTGCCATCAACTCGGGACAGGGCAATCAGCCCCAGCATTTT; CDR3aa: CAINSGQGNQPQHF; abundance: -; j_gene: TRBJ1-5; v_gene: TRBV10-3; d_gene: TRBD1
CDR3nt: TGCGCCAGCAGCTCCAGGCTAGCGGGAAGCACAGATACGCAGTATTTT; CDR3aa: CASSSRLAGSTDTQYF; abundance: once; j_gene: TRBJ2-3; v_gene: TRBV4-1; d_gene: TRBD2
CDR3nt: TGTGCCAGCAGCCCGTTCGGGGGGCTTCGAGAGACCCAGTACTTC; CDR3aa: CASSPFGGLRETQYF; abundance: -; j_gene: TRBJ2-5; v_gene: TRBV6-5; d_gene: -
CDR3nt: TGTGCCAGCCGTGGCTTAGCGGCTTCCTACAATGAGCAGTTCTTC; CDR3aa: CASRGLAASYNEQFF; abundance: -; j_gene: TRBJ2-1; v_gene: TRBV2; d_gene: -